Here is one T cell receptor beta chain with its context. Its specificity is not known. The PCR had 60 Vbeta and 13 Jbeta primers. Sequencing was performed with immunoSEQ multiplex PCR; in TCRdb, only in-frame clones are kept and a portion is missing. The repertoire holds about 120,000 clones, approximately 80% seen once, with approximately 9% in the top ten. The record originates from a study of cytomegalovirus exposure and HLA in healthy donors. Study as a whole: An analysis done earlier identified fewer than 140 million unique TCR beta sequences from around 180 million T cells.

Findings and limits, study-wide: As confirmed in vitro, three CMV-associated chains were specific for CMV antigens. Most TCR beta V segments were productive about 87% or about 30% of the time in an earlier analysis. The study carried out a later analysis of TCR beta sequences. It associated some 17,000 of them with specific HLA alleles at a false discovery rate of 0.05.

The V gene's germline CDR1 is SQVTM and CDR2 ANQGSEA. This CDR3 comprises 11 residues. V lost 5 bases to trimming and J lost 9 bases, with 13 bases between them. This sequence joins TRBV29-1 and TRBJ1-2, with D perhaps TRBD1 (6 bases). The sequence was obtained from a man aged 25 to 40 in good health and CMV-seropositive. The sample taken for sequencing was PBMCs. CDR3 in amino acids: CSVLQGRRYTF. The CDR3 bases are TGCAGCGTTCTACAGGGTAGGCGCTACACCTTC.